This T cell receptor (beta chain) was captured in a study of T-cell memory formation after mild COVID-19. Study in general: Largely, TCR clusters stayed within a single donor.

Notes on the study in general: There was a balanced CD4/CD8 profile in clones contracting day 15 to 85, and later expanders leaned CD4+. Researchers could not confirm that second-wave clones peaking on day 37 targeted SARS-CoV-2.

This clonotype appeared a few times. Its antigen is currently unknown. The CDR3 is made up of 16 amino acids. Trimming took 5 bases from V and 1 from J, leaving 18 bases between them. Germline V gives CDR1 DFQATT, CDR2 SNEGSKA (reference sequence). 5'RACE, which relied on constant-segment primers, yielded TCR alpha and TCR beta cDNA libraries carrying sample barcodes and UMIs. A single record per CDR3 protein comes from TCRdb applying MiXCR to the 5' RACE reads. This sample has about 350,000 distinct CDR3 sequences, with roughly 15% found just once. Source material: PBMCs or a T cell subset sorted from them (not recorded which). The V call is TRBV20-1, the J call TRBJ2-4; D is unresolved. This clonotype originated in a man aged 18 to 30 who had mild COVID-19 (a few samples of this study predate the infection). Cell type and time point are not known. The CDR3 region has the DNA TGCAGTGCTCACCTCCAAGGGCCTGGGGCCAAAAACATTCAGTACTTC. It translates to CSAHLQGPGAKNIQYF.